This T cell receptor (beta chain) was found in a study of blood T cell repertoires in COVID-19. As for the study in general: Acute-phase and convalescent COVID-19 samples originated in the United States, Italy and Spain. PBMCs, B-cell-depleted T cells, or T cells were the source of the cDNA or gDNA that made up the material.

In the authors' workflow: Scientists estimated how many nucleated cells there were by amplifying reference gene primers. The table came from immunoSEQ multiplex PCR; TCRdb's copy has only in-frame clones and leaves some out. V and J calls and clone size are copied from that table; D and trimming were computed from the DNA. The sample holds 390,000 or so clones, 90% seen once. The CDR3 is 14 residues long. Germline trimming cut 1 base from V and 5 bases from J; bases unmatched to any gene: 4. Germline CDR1 reads SNHLY; CDR2 reads FYNNEI. The chain carries TRBV2 and TRBJ2-7, with 8 bases aligning to TRBD1. The origin of this receptor is a young man with active or convalescent COVID-19. Sample: peripheral blood. The DNA for the CDR3 is TGTGCCAGCAGTGAAGAACAGGGGGGTCACGAGCAGTACTTC. Amino acid sequence: CASSEEQGGHEQYF.